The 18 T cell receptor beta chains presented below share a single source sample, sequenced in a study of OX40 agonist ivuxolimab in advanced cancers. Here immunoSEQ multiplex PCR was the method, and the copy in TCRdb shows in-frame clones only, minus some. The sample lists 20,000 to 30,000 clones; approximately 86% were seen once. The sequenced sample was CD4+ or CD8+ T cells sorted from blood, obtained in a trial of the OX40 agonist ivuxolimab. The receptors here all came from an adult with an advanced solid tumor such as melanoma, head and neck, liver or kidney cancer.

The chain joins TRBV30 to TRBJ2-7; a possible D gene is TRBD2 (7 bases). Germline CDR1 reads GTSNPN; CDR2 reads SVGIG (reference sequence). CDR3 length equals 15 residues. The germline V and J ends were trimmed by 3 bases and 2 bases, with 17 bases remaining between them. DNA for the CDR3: TGTGCCTGGAGCGAGGGGGGGGGCCTACCCTACGAGCAGTACTTC. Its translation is CAWSEGGGLPYEQYF.

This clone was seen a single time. CDR3 in DNA: TGCGCCAGCAGCTTTACTGGGGAACCTGAAGCTTTCTTT. Protein: CASSFTGEPEAFF. V usage is TRBV5-1 and J usage is TRBJ1-1; D is unresolved. Germline CDR1 SGHRS, CDR2 YFSETQ. This CDR3 region has 13 residues. Trimming removed 2 bases from V and 6 bases from J, with 11 bases in between. Full variable domain (missing parts from reference TRBV5-1 and TRBJ1-1): KAGVTQTPRYLIKTRGQQVTLSCSPISGHRSVSWYQQTPGQGLQFLFEYFSETQRNKGNFPGRFSGRQFSNSRSEMNVSTLELGDSALYLCASSFTGEPEAFFGQGTRLTVV.

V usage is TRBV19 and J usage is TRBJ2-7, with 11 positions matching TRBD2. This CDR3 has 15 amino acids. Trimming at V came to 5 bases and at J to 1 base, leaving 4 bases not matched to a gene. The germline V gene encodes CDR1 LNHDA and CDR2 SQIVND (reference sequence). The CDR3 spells CASSPTSGGSYEQYF. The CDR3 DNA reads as TGTGCCAGTAGTCCAACTAGCGGGGGTTCCTACGAGCAGTACTTC. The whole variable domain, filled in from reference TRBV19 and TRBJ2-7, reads DGGITQSPKYLFRKEGQNVTLSCEQNLNHDAMYWYRQDPGQGLRLIYYSQIVNDFQKGDIAEGYSVSREKKESFPLTVTSAQKNPTAFYLCASSPTSGGSYEQYFGPGTRLTVT.

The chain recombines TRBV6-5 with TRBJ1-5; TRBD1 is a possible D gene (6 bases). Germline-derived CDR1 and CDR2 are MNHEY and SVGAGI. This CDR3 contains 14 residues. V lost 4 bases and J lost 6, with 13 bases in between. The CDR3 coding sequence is TGTGCCAGCAGTTTAGCAGGGGTAGGTCAGCCCCAGCATTTT. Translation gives CASSLAGVGQPQHF.

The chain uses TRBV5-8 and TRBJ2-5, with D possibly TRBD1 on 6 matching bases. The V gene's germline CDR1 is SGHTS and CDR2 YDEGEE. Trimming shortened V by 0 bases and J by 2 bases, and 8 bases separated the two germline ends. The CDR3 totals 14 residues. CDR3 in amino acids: CASSLETGQETQYF. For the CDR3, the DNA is TGTGCCAGCAGCTTGGAGACAGGTCAAGAGACCCAGTACTTC.

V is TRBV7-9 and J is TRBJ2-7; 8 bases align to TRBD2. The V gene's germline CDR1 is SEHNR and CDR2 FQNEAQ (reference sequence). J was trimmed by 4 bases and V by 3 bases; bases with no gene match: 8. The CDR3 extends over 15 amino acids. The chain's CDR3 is CASSLFSGIGYEQYF. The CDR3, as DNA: TGTGCCAGCAGCTTGTTTAGCGGGATCGGATACGAGCAGTACTTC.

CDR3 in DNA: TGTGCTAGTGGTTTTGGGGGGCCCACTGAAGCTTTCTTT. Translation: CASGFGGPTEAFF. The genes are TRBV12-5 and TRBJ1-1; weak D call: TRBD1 (6 bases). The CDR3 sequence is 13 residues long. Germline V gene lookup returns CDR1 LGHNT and CDR2 FRNRAP. The V end was cut by 3 bases, the J end by 4 bases, with 9 bases between. The whole variable domain, filled in from reference TRBV12-5 and TRBJ1-1, reads DARVTQTPRHKVTEMGQEVTMRCQPILGHNTVFWYRQTMMQGLELLAYFRNRAPLDDSGMPKDRFSAEMPDATLATLKIQPSEPRDSAVYFCASGFGGPTEAFFGQGTRLTVV.

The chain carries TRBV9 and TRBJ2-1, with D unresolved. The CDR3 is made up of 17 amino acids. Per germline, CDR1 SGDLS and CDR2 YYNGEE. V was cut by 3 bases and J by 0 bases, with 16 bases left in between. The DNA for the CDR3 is TGTGCCAGCAGCGCGGGCGGAAGGGCCTACTCCTACAATGAGCAGTTCTTC. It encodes CASSAGGRAYSYNEQFF.

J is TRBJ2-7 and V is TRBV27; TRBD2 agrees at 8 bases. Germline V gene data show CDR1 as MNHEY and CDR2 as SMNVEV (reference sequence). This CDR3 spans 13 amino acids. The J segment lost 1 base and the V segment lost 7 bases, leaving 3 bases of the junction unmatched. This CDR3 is CASIGGGSYEQYF. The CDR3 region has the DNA TGTGCCAGCATCGGCGGGGGGTCCTACGAGCAGTACTTC.

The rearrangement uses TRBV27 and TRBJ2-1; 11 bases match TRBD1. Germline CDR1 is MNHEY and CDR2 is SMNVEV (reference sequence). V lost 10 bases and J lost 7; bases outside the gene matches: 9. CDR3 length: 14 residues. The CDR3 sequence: CATVSDRGRNEQFF. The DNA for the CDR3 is TGTGCCACCGTTTCGGACAGGGGGCGAAATGAGCAGTTCTTC.

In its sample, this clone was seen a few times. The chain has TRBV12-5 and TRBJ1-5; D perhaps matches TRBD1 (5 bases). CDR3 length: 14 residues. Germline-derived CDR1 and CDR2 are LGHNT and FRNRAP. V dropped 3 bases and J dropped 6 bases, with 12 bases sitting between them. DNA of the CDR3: TGTGCTAGTGGTTTAGGAACAGGAAGTCAGCCCCAGCATTTT. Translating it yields CASGLGTGSQPQHF.

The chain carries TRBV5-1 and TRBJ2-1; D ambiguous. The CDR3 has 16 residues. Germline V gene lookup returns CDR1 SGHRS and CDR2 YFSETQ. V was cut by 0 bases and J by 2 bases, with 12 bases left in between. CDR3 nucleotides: TGCGCCAGCAGCTTGGTCCCCGGCCAGCCCTACAATGAGCAGTTCTTC. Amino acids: CASSLVPGQPYNEQFF. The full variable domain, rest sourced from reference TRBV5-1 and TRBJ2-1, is KAGVTQTPRYLIKTRGQQVTLSCSPISGHRSVSWYQQTPGQGLQFLFEYFSETQRNKGNFPGRFSGRQFSNSRSEMNVSTLELGDSALYLCASSLVPGQPYNEQFFGPGTRLTVL.

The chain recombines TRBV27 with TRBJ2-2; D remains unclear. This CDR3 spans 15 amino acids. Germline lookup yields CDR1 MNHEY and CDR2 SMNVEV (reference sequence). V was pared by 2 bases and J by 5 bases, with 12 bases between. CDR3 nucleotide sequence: TGTGCCAGCAGTTTACCCGCGTTGGGAACCGGGGAGCTGTTTTTT. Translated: CASSLPALGTGELFF.

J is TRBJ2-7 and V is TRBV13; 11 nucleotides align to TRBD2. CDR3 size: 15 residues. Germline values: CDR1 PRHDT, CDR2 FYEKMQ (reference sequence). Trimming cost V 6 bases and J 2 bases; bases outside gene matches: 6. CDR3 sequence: CASSLMTSGTYEQYF. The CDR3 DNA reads TGTGCCAGCAGTCTTATGACTAGCGGGACCTACGAGCAGTACTTC.

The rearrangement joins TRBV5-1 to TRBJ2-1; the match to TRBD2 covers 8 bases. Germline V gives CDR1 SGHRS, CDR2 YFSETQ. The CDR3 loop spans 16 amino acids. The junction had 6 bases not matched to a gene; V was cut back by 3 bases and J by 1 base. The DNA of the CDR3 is TGCGCCAGCAGCTGGAGCTTAGCGGGGTCCTACAATGAGCAGTTCTTC. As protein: CASSWSLAGSYNEQFF.

The CDR3 loop is CASSLGGRTYEQYF. As DNA, the CDR3 is TGTGCCAGCAGCTTAGGAGGCAGAACCTACGAGCAGTACTTC. This chain uses TRBV11-2 with TRBJ2-7, with unresolved D. CDR3 length equals 14 residues. V dropped 1 base and J dropped 2 bases, with 9 bases sitting between them. Germline values: CDR1 SGHAT, CDR2 FQNNGV.

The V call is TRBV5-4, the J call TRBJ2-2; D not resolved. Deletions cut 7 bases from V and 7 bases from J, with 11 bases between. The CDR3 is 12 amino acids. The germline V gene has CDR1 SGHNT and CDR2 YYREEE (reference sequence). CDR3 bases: TGTGCCAGCCAAGCCCCCGGCGGGGAGCTGTTTTTT. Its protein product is CASQAPGGELFF.

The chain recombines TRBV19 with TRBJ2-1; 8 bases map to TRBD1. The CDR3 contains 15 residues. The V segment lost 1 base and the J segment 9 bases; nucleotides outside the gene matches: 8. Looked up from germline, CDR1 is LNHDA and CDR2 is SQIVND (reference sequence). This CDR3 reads CASSIAGQGLVEQFF. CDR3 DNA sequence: TGTGCCAGTAGTATAGCCGGACAGGGATTGGTTGAGCAGTTCTTC.